This TCR beta chain was recorded in a study of cytomegalovirus exposure and HLA in healthy donors (dated by TCRdb to about 2017). About the study as a whole: An earlier analysis of roughly 570 of the donors reported under 300 Gb of sequence data and 117 million unique TCR beta sequences obtained from roughly 170 million T cells. Roughly 300 gigabases of sequencing data and 70 million to 100 million unique TCR sequences were included in an early release covering roughly 700 HLA-typed donors. Of the roughly 400 genotyped donors, approximately 83% fell in the genetic ancestry cluster associated with self-reported Caucasian donors. The study aimed to test whether signatures of past pathogen exposure could be identified by cataloging public T cell receptors. The study used immunosequencing to profile the T cell repertoires of approximately 690 subjects and linked those repertoires to cytomegalovirus serostatus. In addition to the first cohort of 500 to 850 subjects, a separate validation cohort of 100 to 150 different subjects was used. High-throughput TCR immunosequencing, statistical association of individual TCRs with disease status, and machine learning were combined to predict cytomegalovirus infection status. To study patterns of TCR occurrence, a later analysis re-analyzed previously published TCR beta repertoires from 500 to 850 donors and added high-resolution HLA genotyping. The later analysis used no new phenotypic data to find candidate immune exposures, relying instead on TCR beta sequences and their occurrence across donors. In an earlier analysis of 587 of the donors, high-throughput TCR beta sequencing was used to judge whether each TCR beta V gene segment behaved as functional or pseudogenic. Alongside the repertoire data, information on donor age, sex, ethnicity and CMV serostatus was compiled. Genome-wide SNP genotypes for about 60% of the roughly 700 donors were used in a later genetic analysis, which treated that subset as a discovery cohort. All discovery cohort repertoires had been generated using a single sequencing platform. HLA typing included class I and class II loci at four-digit resolution. Typing coverage differed by locus: A, B, C, DRB1 and DQB1 were typed in about 629-630 donors, DQA1 in 522, DPA1 in some 610, and DPB1 in 450 to 480. Because of strong linkage in the cohort, roughly five DR-DQ haplotypes were treated as single units for association and clustering. Among roughly 400 genotyped donors of the cohort, an average of about 240,000 unique TCR beta nucleotide sequences were sequenced per donor, about a sixth of them non-productive. The paper's findings and limits, for the study overall: Across donors, most TCR sequences were observed very rarely, whereas some public TCRs were present in many individuals. The study listed around 160 TCR beta chains as associated with cytomegalovirus. When HLA alleles, especially DR and DQ, strongly co-occurred, TCR associations were difficult to assign to individual alleles. The presence/absence analyses assumed that sequencing depth was roughly uniform across donors, and that assumption may not be true. Some IMGT-functional V segments, including TRBV6-2 and TRBV6-3, could not be told apart with the 87-base-pair reads, so those segments were excluded. Because HLA typing was unavailable for some donors at each locus, only the typed subset was used in association tests. The classifier was reported to diagnose cytomegalovirus status with high specificity and sensitivity in both the original and validation cohorts. According to a later genetic analysis, donors in an Asian-associated ancestry cluster had fewer N-insertions in productive TCRs than the approximately 710-donor mean. The authors suggested that the approach could potentially be extended to other disease states and immunological phenotypes. According to a later analysis, TCR association rates differed among HLA loci, with DRB1 alleles showing the most associated TCRs and HLA-C alleles showing the fewest. Over 15 rarely observed V segments, including chromosome 9 orphons, were excluded from the earlier analysis of several hundred of the donors because counts were too low. Linkage disequilibrium might explain the correlated functional status among segregating V segments, but an unknown experimental factor could not be ruled out. In this cohort, only TCR beta chains were sequenced, and detectable features were limited by the absence of alpha or paired-chain data. In vitro tests confirmed that a few of the cytomegalovirus-associated TCR beta chains recognize cytomegalovirus antigens. Several of the top co-occurrence clusters appeared to be linked to parvovirus B19, influenza, CMV and Epstein-Barr virus, according to a later analysis. An association between a missense DCLRE1C variant and V-gene and J-gene trimming of TCR beta chains was found in a later genetic analysis and replicated in an independent cohort. A further reported finding was that TCR beta sequences accurately predicted the HLA-A and HLA-B alleles for most subjects in the first cohort. A group of highly shared sequence variants was considered likely to be a technical artifact of the sequencing pipeline. The only immune exposure information available for the cohort was CMV serostatus. In a later analysis, HLA-associated TCR beta chains were found to be more clonally expanded and to have lower generation probabilities than equally common non-associated chains. In a later analysis, most CMV-associated TCR beta chains were found to appear HLA-restricted, with HLA associations seemingly driven largely by CMV exposure. Broadly in line with IMGT annotations, most TCR beta V segments showed up in productive rearrangements about 87% or about 30% of the time in an earlier analysis of approximately 600 of the donors. Specific HLA alleles were associated with roughly 16,000 TCR beta sequences at a false discovery rate of 0.05 in a later analysis.

This clone occurred a few times. Its antigen target is currently unknown. No quality values exist for individual bases; no much larger clone is one base distant. Library method: the immunoSEQ multiplex PCR assay. A mixture of 60 forward primers for TCR Vbeta segments and 13 reverse primers for TCR Jbeta segments was used in the multiplex PCR. Amplification of the CDR3 region of rearranged TCR beta genes was performed with a multiplex PCR assay on genomic DNA. The Illumina HiSeq System was used to sequence the amplified TCR beta libraries as 87-base-pair reads. Per the authors' processing: A later analysis tallied roughly 76 million unique TCR beta chains across the 700 or so repertoires, and some 12 million of those chains were shared by two or more donors. Raw reads were error-corrected and collapsed into unique sequences by a nearest-neighbor algorithm in which closely related sequences were merged to remove PCR and sequencing errors. CDR3 sequences were aligned to IMGT reference sequences to assign V, D and J gene segments. Each retained sequence needed at least a six-nucleotide match to both a V gene segment and a J gene segment. Rearrangements were classified as productive when the CDR3 lacked stop codons and remained in frame with V and J, and all other rearrangements were classified as non-productive. CDR3 was defined by IMGT convention, running from the second conserved V-encoded cysteine to the conserved J-encoded phenylalanine. In an earlier analysis of approximately 500 of the donors, sequences lacking an unambiguous match to a single V gene segment were excluded. In an earlier analysis of more than 500 of the donors, a V segment was called functional when productive rearrangements were above 56.7%, and segregating when the standard deviation between donors exceeded 5%. A statistical classification framework was built to diagnose cytomegalovirus status from the catalog of TCR beta chain sequences. In a later analysis, TCR nucleotide sequences were compared against IMGT/GENE-DB human TR gene sequences so that V and J genes could be assigned. In a later analysis, CDR3 sequences and most-parsimonious VDJ recombination scenarios were assigned using the TCRdist pipeline. A later analysis defined each TCR beta chain by its CDR3 amino acid sequence plus V-gene family, and excluded reads lacking a unique V-gene family. As a way to deal with suspected cross-contamination and a sequencing artifact, a later analysis dropped approximately 590 nucleotide sequences that were highly shared and had low generation probability. In a later analysis, a clonal expansion index for each public chain was calculated from normalized within-repertoire ranks of inferred template counts. Generation probabilities in a later analysis came from a VDJ recombination model fitted to out-of-frame rearrangements, and those results were checked against IGoR. A later analysis scored TCR-TCR, TCR-HLA and TCR-CMV co-occurrence with hypergeometric tests, applying a repertoire-size bias correction to TCR pairs. In a later analysis, false discovery rates were estimated by permuting HLA or CMV assignments 20 times. A later analysis grouped co-occurring TCRs with DBSCAN, adding TCRdist sequence similarity when clustering within HLA-allele-positive subsets. For co-occurrence clustering, repertoires with fewer than 30,000 or more than 120,000 public chains were excluded, along with roughly 5 repertoires with anomalous nucleotide sharing. In TCRdb, the immuneACCESS table is reduced to in-frame sequences with V and J assigned. These tables do not hold every clone; where another copy was compared, an unresolved V gene accounts for under half, and the others remain unexplained. The V and J calls and clone size come from that table; D and trimming were worked out from the DNA. This sample holds around 99,000 clones; approximately 74% were observed only once. The leading ten clones occupy 12% to 15% of the sample.

CDR1 SGHVS and CDR2 FNYEAQ are derived from the germline V gene. The CDR3 goes from the cysteine to the phenylalanine over 14 residues. Kept here is only the CDR3 DNA, which spans 42 bases and is read in frame from base 1. In total, approximately 610 healthy bone marrow donors made up the cohort. At the time of sampling, all cohort members were nominally healthy, though unrecorded immune exposures were likely present. The donor tested CMV seropositive and was one of the 289 seropositive cohort members. Each donor provided a peripheral blood sample, and peripheral blood mononuclear cells were used for TCR beta sequencing. Genomic DNA was extracted from the blood cell samples with the Qiagen DNeasy Blood Extraction Kit.

The chain uses TRBV7-6 and TRBJ1-6, with 8 bases in between that match TRBD1. The sequenced material came from PBMCs. This receptor was identified in a woman in her thirties or forties in good health and CMV-seropositive. The CDR3 has the sequence CASGPGQVDSPLHF. The nucleotide sequence reads TGTGCGAGTGGACCGGGACAGGTGGATTCACCCCTCCACTTT.